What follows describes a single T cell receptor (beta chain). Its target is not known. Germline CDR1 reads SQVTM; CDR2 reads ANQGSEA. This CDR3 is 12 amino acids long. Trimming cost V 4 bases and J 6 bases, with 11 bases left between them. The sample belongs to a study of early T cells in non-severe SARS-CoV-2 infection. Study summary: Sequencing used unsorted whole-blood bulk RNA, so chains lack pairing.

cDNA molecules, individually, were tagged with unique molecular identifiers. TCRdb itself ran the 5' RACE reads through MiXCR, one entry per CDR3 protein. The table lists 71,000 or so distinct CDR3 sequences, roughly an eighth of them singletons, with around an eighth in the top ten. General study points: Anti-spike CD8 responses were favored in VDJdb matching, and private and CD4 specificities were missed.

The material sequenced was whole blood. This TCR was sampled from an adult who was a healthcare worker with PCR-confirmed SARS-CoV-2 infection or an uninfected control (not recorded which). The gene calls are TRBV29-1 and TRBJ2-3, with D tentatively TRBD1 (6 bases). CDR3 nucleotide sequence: TGCAGCGTTGTAAAAAGGGGGGATACGCAGTATTTT. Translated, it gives CSVVKRGDTQYF.